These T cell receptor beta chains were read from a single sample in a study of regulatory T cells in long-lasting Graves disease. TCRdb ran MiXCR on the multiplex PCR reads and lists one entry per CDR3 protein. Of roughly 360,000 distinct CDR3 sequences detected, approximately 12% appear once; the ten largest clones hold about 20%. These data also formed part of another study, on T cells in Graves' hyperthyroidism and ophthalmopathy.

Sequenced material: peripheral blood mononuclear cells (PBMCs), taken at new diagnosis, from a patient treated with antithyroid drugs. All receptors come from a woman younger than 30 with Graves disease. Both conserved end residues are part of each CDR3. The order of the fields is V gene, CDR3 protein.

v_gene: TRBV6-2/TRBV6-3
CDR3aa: CASSYGQPYGYTF

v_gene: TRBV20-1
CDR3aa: CSARVRGSYNEQFF

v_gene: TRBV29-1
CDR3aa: CSVRHLVGLRRNNEQFF

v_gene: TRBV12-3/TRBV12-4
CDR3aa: CASSTGPGNEQFF

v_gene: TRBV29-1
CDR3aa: CSVEGSTDTQYF

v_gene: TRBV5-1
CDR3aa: CASSLGGTEGLYDYTF

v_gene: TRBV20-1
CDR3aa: CSARDPFGEGQFF

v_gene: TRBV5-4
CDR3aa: CASSPGGVARTPAGELFF

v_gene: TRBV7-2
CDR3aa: CASTHLSTAETQYF

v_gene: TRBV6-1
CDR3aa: CASRQQQDRRNGQFF

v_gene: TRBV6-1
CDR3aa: CASLRLAGVFDNEQFF

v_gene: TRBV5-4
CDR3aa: CASSPRLGLAGVETQYF

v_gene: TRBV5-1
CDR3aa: CASSLGQGFGANVLTF

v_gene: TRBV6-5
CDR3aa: CASSYSPTGRSVGHTEAFF

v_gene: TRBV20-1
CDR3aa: CSARPQGTNYGYTF

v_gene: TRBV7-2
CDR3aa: CASSTPGTGGAPGSYNEQFF

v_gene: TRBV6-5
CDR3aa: CASSYSKGNEQYF

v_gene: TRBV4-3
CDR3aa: CASSQGSEDRSGYGYTF

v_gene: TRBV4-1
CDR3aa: CASMAGADTEAFF

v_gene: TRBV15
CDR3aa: CATSTGDSRTTNGYTF

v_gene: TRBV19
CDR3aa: CASTGDGYTF

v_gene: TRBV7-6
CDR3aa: CASSLEVGEAFF

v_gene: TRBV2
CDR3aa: CASSEYLGTGNTIYF

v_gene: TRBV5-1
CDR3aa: CASNLQGVSTDTQYF

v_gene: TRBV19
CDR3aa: CASSMNRDRGKQPQHF

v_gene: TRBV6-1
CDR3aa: CASTPPGVNYGYTF

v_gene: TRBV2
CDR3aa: CASSGGRIRETQYF

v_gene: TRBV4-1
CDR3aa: CASSLGQGGPYEQYF

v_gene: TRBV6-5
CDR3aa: CASSWANEQFF

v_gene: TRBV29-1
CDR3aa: CSVDRGGEKLFF

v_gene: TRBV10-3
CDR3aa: CAISESRDRPSEQYF

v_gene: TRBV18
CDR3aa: CASSPSSGDGYTF

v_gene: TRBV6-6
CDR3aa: CASSYSMRGVDNEQFF

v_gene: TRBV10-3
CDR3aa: CAIRPSGNQPQHF

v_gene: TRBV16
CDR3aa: CASSETGGGQPQHF

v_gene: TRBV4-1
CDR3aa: CASSQDFRLGGGETQYF

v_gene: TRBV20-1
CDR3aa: CSVKDSLNEKLFF

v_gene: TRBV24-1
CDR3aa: CATSDSNTGTVNNEQFF

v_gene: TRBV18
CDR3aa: CASSPGPGTYGYTF

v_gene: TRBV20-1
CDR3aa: CSARTVNNQPQHF

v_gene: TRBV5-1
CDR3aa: CASSSSGGTTTYNEQFF

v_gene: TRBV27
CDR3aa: CASSSSGSWTYEQYF

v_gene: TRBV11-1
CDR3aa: CASSQSALYGYSF

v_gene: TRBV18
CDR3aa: CASSPLPDTGSRGYTF

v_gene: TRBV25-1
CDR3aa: CASSEQGLDEAFF

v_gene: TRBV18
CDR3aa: CASSPPGQNIQYF

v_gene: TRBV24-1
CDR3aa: CATSDPAMGGSNEQFF

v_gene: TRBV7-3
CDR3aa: CASSSPGQGGTGELFF

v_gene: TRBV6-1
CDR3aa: CASSTQKGAVAYNEQFF

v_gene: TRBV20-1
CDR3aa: CSADRGMDGYTF

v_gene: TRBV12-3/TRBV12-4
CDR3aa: CASQVAANSPLHF

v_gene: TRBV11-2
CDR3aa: CASSLGDRGLQETQYF

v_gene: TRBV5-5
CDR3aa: CASGYLLAGYNEQFF

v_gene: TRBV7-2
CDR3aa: CATGTSGSIEHEQYF

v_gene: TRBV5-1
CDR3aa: CASSPLGLKPYNEQFF

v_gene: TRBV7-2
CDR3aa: CASSFRPGMNYGYTF

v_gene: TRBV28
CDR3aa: CANSLYRQRAFF